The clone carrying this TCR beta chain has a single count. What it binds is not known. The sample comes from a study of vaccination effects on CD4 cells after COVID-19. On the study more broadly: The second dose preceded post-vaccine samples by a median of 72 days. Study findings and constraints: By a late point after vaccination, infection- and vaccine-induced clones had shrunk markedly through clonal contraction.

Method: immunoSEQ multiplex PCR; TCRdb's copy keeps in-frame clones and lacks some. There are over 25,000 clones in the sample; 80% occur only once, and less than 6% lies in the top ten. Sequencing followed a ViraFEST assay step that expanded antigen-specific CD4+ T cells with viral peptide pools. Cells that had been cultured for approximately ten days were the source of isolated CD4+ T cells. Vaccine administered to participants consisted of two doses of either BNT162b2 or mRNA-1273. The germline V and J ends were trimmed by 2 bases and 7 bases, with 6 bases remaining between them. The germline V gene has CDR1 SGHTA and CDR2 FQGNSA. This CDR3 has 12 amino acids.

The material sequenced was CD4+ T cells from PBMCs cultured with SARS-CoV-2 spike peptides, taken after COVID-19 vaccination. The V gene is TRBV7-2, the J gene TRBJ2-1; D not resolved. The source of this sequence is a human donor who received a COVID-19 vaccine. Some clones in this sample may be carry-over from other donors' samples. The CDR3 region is CASSLKFNEQFF. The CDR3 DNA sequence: TGTGCCAGCAGCTTAAAGTTTAATGAGCAGTTCTTC.